This record concerns one T cell receptor (beta chain) sequence. This sample stems from a study of blood T cell repertoires in COVID-19. Study information: T cells, B-cell-depleted T cells, or PBMCs provided the cDNA or gDNA that served as material.

Measured with immunoSEQ multiplex PCR; TCRdb has only the in-frame clones, and not every one. The table records 330,000 or so clones, about 92% of them present only once. This CDR3 comprises 14 residues. In germline, CDR1 is MNHEY, CDR2 SVGAGI. V was clipped by 7 bases and J by 6 bases, with 15 bases between them. Sample: PBMCs or T cells enriched from blood (not recorded which). This sequence joins TRBV6-5 and TRBJ1-4; D gene uncertain. This TCR came from a woman aged 30 to 39 who had recovered from COVID-19. CDR3 region: CASTRSGRHEKLFF. CDR3 DNA: TGTGCCAGCACTCGGAGCGGGCGACATGAAAAACTGTTTTTT.